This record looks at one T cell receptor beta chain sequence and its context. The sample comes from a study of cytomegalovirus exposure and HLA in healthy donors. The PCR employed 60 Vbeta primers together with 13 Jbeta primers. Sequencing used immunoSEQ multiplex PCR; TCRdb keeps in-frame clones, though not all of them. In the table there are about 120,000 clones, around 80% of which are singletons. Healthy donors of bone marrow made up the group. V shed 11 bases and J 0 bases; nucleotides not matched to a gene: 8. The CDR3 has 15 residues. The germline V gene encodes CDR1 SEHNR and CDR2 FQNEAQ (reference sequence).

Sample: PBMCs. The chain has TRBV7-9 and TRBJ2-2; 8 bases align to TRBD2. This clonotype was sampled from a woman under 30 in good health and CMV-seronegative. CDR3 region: CACHPGGANTGELFF. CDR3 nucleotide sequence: TGTGCCTGCCACCCCGGGGGGGCGAACACCGGGGAGCTGTTTTTT.